The 8 T cell receptor beta chains below come from one sample, sequenced in a study of PD-1 blockade in classical Hodgkin lymphoma. Generated by immunoSEQ multiplex PCR, the TCRdb table keeps only in-frame clones and is missing some. The sample holds about 26,000 clones; approximately 64% are singletons and the top ten take about an eighth. No patient escaped relapse after autologous stem cell transplantation, and brentuximab vedotin exposure varied. The material was peripheral blood mononuclear cells (PBMCs), obtained before the second cycle of nivolumab. Receptors were obtained from a human donor with classical Hodgkin lymphoma.

This clone was seen a handful of times. V gene TRBV7-2 combines with J gene TRBJ1-2; unclear D gene. Germline V gene sequence: CDR1 SGHTA, CDR2 FQGNSA. This CDR3 has 14 residues. V was cut by 2 bases and J by 2 bases, with 9 bases left in between. In nucleotides, the CDR3 is TGTGCCAGCAGCTTAAGCTGGGAAAACTATGGCTACACCTTC. It is translated as CASSLSWENYGYTF.

CDR3 region: CASSPRETQYF. The CDR3 nucleotides are TGTGCCAGCAGCCCCCGGGAGACCCAGTACTTC. The V gene is TRBV7-2, the J gene TRBJ2-5; D call uncertain. CDR3 length: 11 amino acids. Germline V gene sequence: CDR1 SGHTA, CDR2 FQGNSA. V was trimmed by 5 bases and J by 5 bases, leaving 6 bases between them.

V and J are TRBV5-1 and TRBJ1-3, with 7 bases matching TRBD1. V shed 4 bases, J shed 4 bases, and the junction held 8 bases outside the gene matches. The CDR3 loop spans 15 amino acids. Looked up from germline, CDR1 is SGHRS and CDR2 is YFSETQ. As DNA, the CDR3 is TGCGCCAGCAGCCCGAGCAGGACAGGAGGAAACACCATATATTTT. Residues: CASSPSRTGGNTIYF. Based on the CDR3 plus reference TRBV5-1 and TRBJ1-3, the full variable domain is KAGVTQTPRYLIKTRGQQVTLSCSPISGHRSVSWYQQTPGQGLQFLFEYFSETQRNKGNFPGRFSGRQFSNSRSEMNVSTLELGDSALYLCASSPSRTGGNTIYFGEGSWLTVV.

The V and J genes are TRBV28 and TRBJ1-1; no clear D gene. The CDR3 covers 14 residues. The germline gives CDR1 MDHEN, CDR2 SYDVKM. Trimming cost V 0 bases and J 1 base, with 6 bases left between them. Here the CDR3 DNA reads TGTGCCAGCAGTTTATGGGTGGGGAACACTGAAGCTTTCTTT. Residues: CASSLWVGNTEAFF.

This clone has only a few counts. The rearrangement uses TRBV11-3 and TRBJ2-6, with D tentatively TRBD2 (6 bases). The CDR3 length is 16 residues. Looked up from germline, CDR1 is SGHNT and CDR2 is YENEEA. V was clipped by 1 base and J by 4 bases, with 11 bases between them. CDR3 amino acids: CASSLVEGSGANVLTF. The CDR3 bases are TGTGCCAGCAGCTTAGTGGAGGGCTCGGGGGCCAACGTCCTGACTTTC.

This chain joins TRBV28 and TRBJ1-2; 7 bases fit TRBD1. The ends lost 3 bases at V and 0 bases at J; junction bases unmatched: 4. The CDR3 spans 15 residues. The V gene's germline CDR1 is MDHEN and CDR2 SYDVKM. In DNA, the CDR3 is TGTGCCAGCAGTTTTCGCGGGACAGCTAACTATGGCTACACCTTC. Translated: CASSFRGTANYGYTF.

The chain is built from TRBV28 and TRBJ2-1, with 9 nucleotides matching TRBD1. Trimming at V came to 7 bases and at J to 3 bases, leaving 10 bases not matched to a gene. The CDR3 runs to 16 residues. From germline, CDR1 is MDHEN and CDR2 SYDVKM. CDR3 nucleotide sequence: TGTGCCAGCATTCCCGGCGGGACAGGGTACTACAATGAGCAGTTCTTC. It is translated as CASIPGGTGYYNEQFF.

This clone came up a few times. The chain is built from TRBV29-1 and TRBJ2-5, with D hard to call. V lost 1 base and J 7 bases, leaving 10 bases between the germline ends. This CDR3 spans 12 amino acids. CDR1 is SQVTM and CDR2 is ANQGSEA in the germline V gene. CDR3 bases: TGCAGCGTTGAAGTACAGTCTAGGACCCAGTACTTC. Amino acids: CSVEVQSRTQYF.